What follows describes a single TCR beta chain. The CDR3 consists of 13 residues. The V end was cut by 11 bases, the J end by 2 bases, with 16 bases between. The germline CDR1 and CDR2 sequences are MDHEN and SYDVKM. The data are from a study of cytotoxic CD8 clonotypes in ibrutinib-treated CLL. Study details: Mean values per sample were 250,000 to 300,000 productive templates and over 90,000 productive rearrangements.

Only in-frame clones appear in the TCRdb table, and some are missing; sequencing was by immunoSEQ multiplex PCR. The sample holds more than 200,000 clones, approximately 75% seen once. This TCR was sampled from a human donor with chronic lymphocytic leukemia. This sample comprised PBMCs, obtained after 12 months of ibrutinib treatment. The chain uses TRBV28 and TRBJ2-7, with a weak D call TRBD2 (6 bases). Here the CDR3 reads CAHGGSGTYEQYF. The DNA of the CDR3 is TGTGCCCATGGGGGGAGCGGTACCTACGAGCAGTACTTC.